The source of this TCR beta chain is a study of blood T cell repertoires in COVID-19. Study-level information: Donors in the United States, Italy and Spain gave samples during acute or convalescent COVID-19. PBMCs, B-cell-depleted T cells, or T cells provided the cDNA or gDNA that made up the material.

V lost 2 bases, J lost 4 bases, and 6 bases lay in between. This CDR3 has 13 residues. The germline V gene encodes CDR1 MNHEY and CDR2 SMNVEV (reference sequence). Study processing details: Estimation of nucleated cell counts was performed using reference gene primer amplification. Assay: immunoSEQ multiplex PCR; the TCRdb copy retains only in-frame clones and omits some. For V, J and clone size, that table is used; D and trimming come from the DNA. The repertoire includes 70,000 or so clones, 79% of them detected once, and roughly 50% sits in the top ten. A single count supports this clone. Sequenced input: peripheral blood. The sequence derives from a human donor in a cohort sampled during active COVID-19. The V and J genes are TRBV27 and TRBJ2-1, with D possibly being TRBD2 (5 bases). Written as DNA, the CDR3 is TGTGCCAGCAGTTTAGGAGGATACAATGAGCAGTTCTTC. As protein: CASSLGGYNEQFF.